These 12 T cell receptor beta chains were all obtained from the same sample, sequenced in a study of shared clonotypes between healthy human individuals. Method: immunoSEQ multiplex PCR; TCRdb's copy keeps in-frame clones and lacks some. Here the sample spans 1.4 million to 1.5 million clones, roughly 96% being singletons. Sequenced sample: naive CD4+ T cells sorted from blood. The subset: CD45RA+ positively selected. The receptors were sampled from a man younger than 40 in good health.

Comment on this clone: At the DNA level, this CDR3 is encoded by other sequences in the same sample as well. The chain is built from TRBV28 and TRBJ1-1; a weak D match, TRBD1 (5 bases). Trimming took 3 bases from V and 4 from J, leaving 12 bases between them. Germline CDR1 and CDR2: MDHEN and SYDVKM. This CDR3 region has 14 residues. The CDR3 DNA sequence: TGTGCCAGCAGTTTCCGGGGCCGAGGCACTGAAGCTTTCTTT. Protein: CASSFRGRGTEAFF.

Worth noting for this clone: Other DNA variants within this sample encode the same CDR3. V and J are TRBV28 and TRBJ2-7, with a tentative D call TRBD1 (5 bases). This CDR3 has 13 residues. The germline V gene has CDR1 MDHEN and CDR2 SYDVKM. Trimming shortened V by 3 bases and J by 2 bases, and 8 bases separated the two germline ends. The CDR3 protein is CASSFRAPYEQYF. The CDR3 nucleotides are TGTGCCAGCAGTTTCAGGGCACCCTACGAGCAGTACTTC.

This clone was detected only once. This chain connects TRBV10-2 to TRBJ1-3; no reliable D call. V was clipped by 4 bases and J by 8 bases, with 9 bases between them. This CDR3 spans 12 amino acids. The germline V gene encodes CDR1 WSHSY and CDR2 SAAADI. For the CDR3, the DNA is TGCGCCAGCAGTGGAAGTGCGGACACCATATATTTT. As protein: CASSGSADTIYF.

The chain is built from TRBV29-1 and TRBJ2-6; 7 bases are a match to TRBD1. This CDR3 region has 13 residues. After removal of 4 bases from V and 13 bases from J, the junction contained 10 bases not matched to a gene. Germline-derived CDR1 and CDR2 are SQVTM and ANQGSEA. The chain's CDR3 is CSVVGTDRRVLTF. As DNA, the CDR3 is TGCAGCGTTGTAGGGACAGACCGAAGGGTCCTGACTTTC.

This rearrangement joins TRBV5-3 to TRBJ1-2; D is perhaps TRBD1 (6 bases). TRBV5-3 is sorted into the ORF group, with uncertain function. The CDR3 covers 14 residues. V lost 4 bases and J lost 6, with 16 bases in between. The DNA of the CDR3 is TGTGCCAGAAGCACTGACAGGATAATTCATGGCTACACCTTC. Residues: CARSTDRIIHGYTF.

The chain is built from TRBV7-6 and TRBJ1-3; D uncertain. Per germline, CDR1 SGHVS and CDR2 FNYEAQ. This CDR3 has 12 amino acids. Trimming took off 0 bases at V and 3 bases at J, with 0 bases between the two ends. The CDR3 is CASSLAGNTIYF. The CDR3 region has the DNA TGTGCCAGCAGCTTAGCTGGAAACACCATATATTTT. The variable domain in full, with the rest retrieved from reference TRBV7-6 and TRBJ1-3, is GAGVSQSPRYKVTKRGQDVALRCDPISGHVSLYWYRQALGQGPEFLTYFNYEAQQDKSGLPNDRFSAERPEGSISTLTIQRTEQRDSAMYRCASSLAGNTIYFGEGSWLTVV.

The chain joins TRBV30 to TRBJ1-2, with D possibly being TRBD1 (6 bases). The germline V and J ends were trimmed by 1 base and 4 bases, with 10 bases remaining between them. The germline CDR1 and CDR2 sequences are GTSNPN and SVGIG (reference sequence). This CDR3 comprises 13 residues. Here the CDR3 DNA reads TGTGCCTGGAGTGAACAGGGAGGCTATGGCTACACCTTC. Translating gives CAWSEQGGYGYTF.

This clone is a singleton in its sample. V and J are TRBV7-8 and TRBJ2-7; 7 bases line up with TRBD1. CDR3 length: 14 residues. The V and J ends lost 1 base and 2 bases, in that order; junction bases with no gene match: 2. Germline values: CDR1 SGHVS, CDR2 FQNEAQ. The CDR3 DNA reads TGTGCCAGCAGCTTAGGTGGGACAGCCTACGAGCAGTACTTC. Protein sequence: CASSLGGTAYEQYF.

V and J are TRBV4-3 and TRBJ2-1; D unresolved. The ends were cut back, 2 bases at V and 12 bases at J, with 17 bases in the middle. This CDR3 region has 14 residues. From germline, CDR1 is LGHNA and CDR2 YSLEER. CDR3 amino acids: CASSQTSSKVRQFF. The CDR3 bases are TGCGCCAGCAGCCAAACGTCCAGCAAGGTTCGGCAGTTCTTC.

This clone was counted a single time. Other DNA sequences in the sample encode the same CDR3. The chain employs TRBV5-6 and TRBJ2-3, with D unclear. Per the germline V gene, CDR1 is SGHDT and CDR2 is YYEEEE. V lost 0 bases and J lost 2, with 7 bases in between. The CDR3 totals 14 residues. CDR3 sequence: CASSLDASTDTQYF. CDR3 nucleotide sequence: TGTGCCAGCAGCTTGGATGCATCCACAGATACGCAGTATTTT.

This clone was counted between two and nine times. The chain carries TRBV9 and TRBJ1-1; 7 bases agree with TRBD1. Germline CDR1 and CDR2: SGDLS and YYNGEE. There are 14 residues in the CDR3. Unmatched junction bases numbered 6, after V lost 3 bases and J lost 4 bases. In DNA form, the CDR3 reads TGTGCCAGCAGCGAGACAGGGATGAGCACTGAAGCTTTCTTT. Amino acids: CASSETGMSTEAFF.

The chain employs TRBV30 and TRBJ2-5, with 11 bases fitting TRBD2. Per the germline V gene, CDR1 is GTSNPN and CDR2 is SVGIG (reference sequence). The CDR3 loop spans 15 amino acids. After removal of 3 bases from V and 2 bases from J, the junction contained 5 bases not matched to a gene. The DNA of the CDR3 is TGTGCCTGGAGGACCGGGACTAGCGGTCAAGAGACCCAGTACTTC. Translating gives CAWRTGTSGQETQYF.